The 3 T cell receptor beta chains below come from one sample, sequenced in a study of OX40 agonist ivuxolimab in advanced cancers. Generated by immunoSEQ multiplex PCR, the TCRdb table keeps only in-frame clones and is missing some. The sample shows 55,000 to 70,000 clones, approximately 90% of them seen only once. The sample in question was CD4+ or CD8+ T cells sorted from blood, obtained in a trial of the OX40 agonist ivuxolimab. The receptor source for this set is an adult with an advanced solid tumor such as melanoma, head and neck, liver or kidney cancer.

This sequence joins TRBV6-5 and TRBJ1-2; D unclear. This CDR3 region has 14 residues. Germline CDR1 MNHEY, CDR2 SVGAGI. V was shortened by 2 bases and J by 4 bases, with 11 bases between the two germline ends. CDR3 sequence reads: CASSYDPSLYGYTF. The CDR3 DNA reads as TGTGCCAGCAGTTACGACCCGAGCCTCTATGGCTACACCTTC.

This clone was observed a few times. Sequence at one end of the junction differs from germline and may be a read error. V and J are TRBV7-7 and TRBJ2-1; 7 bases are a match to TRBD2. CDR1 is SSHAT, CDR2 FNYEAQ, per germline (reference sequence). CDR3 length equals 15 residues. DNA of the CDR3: TGTGCTAGCAGCTTAGGAAGCGGGGCCAACAATGAGCAGTTCTTC. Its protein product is CASSLGSGANNEQFF.

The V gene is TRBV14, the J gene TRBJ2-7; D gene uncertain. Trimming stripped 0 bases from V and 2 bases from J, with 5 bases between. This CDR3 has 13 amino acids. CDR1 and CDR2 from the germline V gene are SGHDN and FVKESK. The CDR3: CASSQDGTYEQYF. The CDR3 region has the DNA TGTGCCAGCAGCCAAGACGGAACCTACGAGCAGTACTTC.